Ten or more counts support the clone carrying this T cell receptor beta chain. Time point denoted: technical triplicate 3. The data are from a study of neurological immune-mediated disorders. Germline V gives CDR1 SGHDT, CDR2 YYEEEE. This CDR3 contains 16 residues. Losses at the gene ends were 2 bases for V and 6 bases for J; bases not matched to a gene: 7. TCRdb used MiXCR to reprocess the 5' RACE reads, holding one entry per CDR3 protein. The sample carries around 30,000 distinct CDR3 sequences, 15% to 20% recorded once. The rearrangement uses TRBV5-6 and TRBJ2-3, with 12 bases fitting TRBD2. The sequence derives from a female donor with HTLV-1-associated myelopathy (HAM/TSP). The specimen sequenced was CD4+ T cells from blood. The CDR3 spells CASSLFGLAGSDTQYF. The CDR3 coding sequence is TGTGCCAGCAGCTTATTCGGACTAGCGGGATCGGATACGCAGTATTTT.